The subject of this entry is one T cell receptor (beta chain). What it recognizes is unknown. This sample is drawn from a study of T cell repertoires in cytomegalovirus infection. Study background: Carrying CMV and the relevant HLA type showed in public TCR beta signatures. Overall study results and limits: CMV-specific TCR beta clonotypes restricted by HLA-C dominated the ex vivo response.

TCRdb reanalysed the reads using MiXCR and keeps one entry per CDR3 protein. The profile shows a few hundred thousand distinct CDR3 sequences, 29% of them singletons. Source: cultured PBMCs, taken from culture after CMV antigen stimulation. The clonotype comes from a human donor in good health (CMV status not recorded). Some clones in this sample may be carry-over from other donors' samples.

The CDR3 region has the DNA TGTGCCAGCAGTTTCTCCAGGGGCACTGAAGCTTTCTTT. It translates to CASSFSRGTEAFF. This chain joins TRBV12-3 or TRBV12-4 and TRBJ1-1; weak D call: TRBD1 (6 bases). The CDR3 is made up of 13 amino acids. Between the trimmed V and J ends, which lost 3 bases and 4 bases, there was a span of 9 bases.